One sample yielded the 14 T cell receptor beta chains listed below, sequenced in a study of T cells in Graves' hyperthyroidism and ophthalmopathy. TCR beta CDR3 sequences were amplified from RNA transcripts. The study used the HTBI primer set for a first-round RT-PCR of the TCR CDR3. TCRdb passed the multiplex PCR reads through MiXCR, listing each CDR3 protein once. The sample holds under 700,000 distinct CDR3 sequences; 16% are singletons and the top ten take 18%. The sequenced sample was blood. These receptors were taken from a woman between 18 and 29 years old with Graves' hyperthyroidism.

Many counts were recorded for this clonotype. The chain combines TRBV12-3 or TRBV12-4 with TRBJ1-5, with D possibly being TRBD1 (6 bases). Trimming stripped 7 bases from V and 2 bases from J, with 15 bases between. The CDR3 runs to 15 residues. The CDR3 loop reads CASTRGGIGNQPQHF. Here the CDR3 DNA reads TGTGCCAGCACCCGTGGGGGCATCGGCAATCAGCCCCAGCATTTT.

This clonotype has a handful of counts. This may be a read error, as it is one base from a much larger clone. The chain has TRBV24-1 and TRBJ1-2; no firm D call. Germline CDR1 KGHDR, CDR2 SFDVKD. With 6 bases removed from V and 1 base from J, the gap between germline ends came to 11 bases. This CDR3 has 14 residues. CDR3 coding DNA: TGTGCCACCAGTAATTCTCACGTTAACTATGGCTACACCTTC. This encodes CATSNSHVNYGYTF.

In regard to this clonotype: This is likely a read error, given that the CDR3 carries no conserved phenylalanine or tryptophan at its end. The rearrangement joins TRBV28 to TRBJ2-5, with TRBD1 as a possible D gene (6 bases). The CDR3 is made up of 13 amino acids. Germline CDR1 and CDR2: MDHEN and SYDVKM. The V end was cut by 3 bases, the J end by 5 bases, with 10 bases between. For the CDR3, the DNA is TGTGCCAGCAGTTTCAGGGGCAGTGAGACCCAGTACATC. Amino acids: CASSFRGSETQYI.

This clonotype was counted only a few times. V gene TRBV6-2 or TRBV6-3 combines with J gene TRBJ2-2; D tentatively fits TRBD1 or TRBD2 (5 bases each). The V gene's germline CDR1 is MNHEY and CDR2 SVGEGT. The CDR3 extends over 13 amino acids. Trimming removed 11 bases from V and 2 bases from J, with 12 bases in between. The CDR3 here is CAARDQNTGELFF. CDR3 sequence (DNA): TGTGCCGCCCGGGACCAAAACACCGGGGAGCTGTTTTTT.

There are a few counts of this clonotype. The V and J genes are TRBV12-3 or TRBV12-4 and TRBJ2-2, with D possibly being TRBD2 (7 bases). This CDR3 contains 15 residues. V was pared by 3 bases and J by 5 bases, with 13 bases between. This CDR3 is CASSFSGGATGELFF. The DNA of the CDR3 is TGTGCCAGCAGTTTCTCGGGGGGCGCAACCGGGGAGCTGTTTTTT.

In this sample, this clonotype turned up a few times. The chain has TRBV7-2 and TRBJ1-4, with unresolved D. Looked up from germline, CDR1 is SGHTA and CDR2 is FQGNSA. The CDR3 runs to 15 residues. V shed 7 bases and J shed 0 bases, with 12 bases lying between them. The CDR3: CASTPTSATNEKLFF. The CDR3 DNA reads TGTGCCAGCACCCCTACCTCCGCAACTAATGAAAAACTGTTTTTT.

The chain recombines TRBV20-1 with TRBJ2-2; D might be TRBD1 or TRBD2, each matching 5 bases. The CDR3 contains 14 residues. Germline V gene lookup returns CDR1 DFQATT and CDR2 SNEGSKA (reference sequence). V was cut by 4 bases and J by 3 bases, with 12 bases left in between. CDR3 in amino acids: CSATGRVYTGELFF. The CDR3 DNA reads TGCAGTGCTACAGGGAGAGTATACACCGGGGAGCTGTTTTTT.

This clonotype came up many times. V and J are TRBV28 and TRBJ2-6; D gene ambiguous. Germline V lookup: CDR1 MDHEN, CDR2 SYDVKM. The CDR3 runs to 16 residues. Trimming took 4 bases from V and 4 from J, leaving 14 bases between them. CDR3 protein: CASSSHVGSGANVLTF. The CDR3 region has the DNA TGTGCCAGCAGTTCCCACGTGGGGTCAGGGGCCAACGTCCTGACTTTC.

J is TRBJ2-3 and V is TRBV25-1, with unresolved D. Germline CDR1 reads MGHDK; CDR2 reads SYGVNS. The CDR3 loop spans 15 amino acids. V dropped 3 bases and J dropped 2 bases, with 12 bases sitting between them. In nucleotides, the CDR3 is TGTGCCAGCAGTGAGGGTTGGGCCGTCACAGATACGCAGTATTTT. Amino acids: CASSEGWAVTDTQYF.

This clonotype was recorded many times. In DNA, the CDR3 is TGTGCCAGCAAGAAAGAGACAGCTTGGAACCTCAATCAGCCCCAGCATTTT. It is translated as CASKKETAWNLNQPQHF. The chain is built from TRBV2 and TRBJ1-5; possibly TRBD1 for D (5 bases). The germline V gene encodes CDR1 SNHLY and CDR2 FYNNEI. The V end lost 7 bases, the J end lost 3 bases, and 22 bases lay between the germline ends. The CDR3 consists of 17 residues.

The chain employs TRBV30 and TRBJ1-1; unclear D gene. The germline V and J ends were trimmed by 2 bases and 0 bases, with 1 base remaining between them. CDR3 length: 11 amino acids. Germline V gene data show CDR1 as GTSNPN and CDR2 as SVGIG (reference sequence). In nucleotides, the CDR3 is TGTGCCTGGAGTTTGAACACTGAAGCTTTCTTT. This translates into CAWSLNTEAFF. Drawing the rest from reference TRBV30 and TRBJ1-1, the complete variable domain is SQTIHQWPATLVQPVGSPLSLECTVEGTSNPNLYWYRQAAGRGLQLLFYSVGIGQISSEVPQNLSASRPQDRQFILSSKKLLLSDSGFYLCAWSLNTEAFFGQGTRLTVV.

The V and J genes are TRBV2 and TRBJ1-2; 8 bases align to TRBD1. V was pared by 4 bases and J by 0 bases, with 4 bases of the junction left unmatched. Germline V gives CDR1 SNHLY, CDR2 FYNNEI. The CDR3 consists of 15 residues. CDR3 DNA sequence: TGTGCCAGCAGTGGGGACAGGCTCTCTAACTATGGCTACACCTTC. Its protein product is CASSGDRLSNYGYTF.

This clonotype was recorded many times. J is TRBJ2-3 and V is TRBV18; TRBD2 might be the D (5 bases). The germline gives CDR1 KGHSH, CDR2 LQKENI. The CDR3 is 14 amino acids. The V gene lost 6 bases and the J gene lost 5 bases, with 15 bases spanning the gap. In nucleotides, the CDR3 is TGTGCCAGCTCTCCCCGGGGTGGTGAAGATACGCAGTATTTT. This translates into CASSPRGGEDTQYF.

V is TRBV28 and J is TRBJ2-3, with 8 bases identical to TRBD1. From germline, CDR1 is MDHEN and CDR2 SYDVKM. J gave up 6 bases and V 5 bases, and 13 bases lay outside the gene matches. This CDR3 comprises 16 residues. CDR3 coding DNA: TGTGCCAGCAGTCCCAACGGCGGGACAGGTTCCGATACGCAGTATTTT. Translated, it gives CASSPNGGTGSDTQYF.